Listed below are T cell receptor beta chains from one sample, sequenced in a study of T cells in Graves' hyperthyroidism and ophthalmopathy. TCRdb redid the calling of the multiplex PCR reads with MiXCR, one entry per CDR3 protein. Found here are around 720,000 distinct CDR3 sequences, over 35% of them singletons; the top ten hold around 32%. The sequencing input was blood. These receptors originate from a middle-aged woman with Graves' hyperthyroidism. CDR3s leave out the opening cysteine and the closing phenylalanine or tryptophan. The order of the fields is J gene, V gene, CDR3 protein.

J gene: TRBJ1-1; V gene: TRBV5-5; CDR3 protein: ASSFWLGTEAF
J gene: TRBJ2-5; V gene: TRBV6-5; CDR3 protein: ASSASLSQETQY
J gene: TRBJ2-7; V gene: TRBV27; CDR3 protein: ASGIYEQY
J gene: TRBJ2-7; V gene: TRBV10-3; CDR3 protein: ASRWEGFGEQY
J gene: TRBJ2-6; V gene: TRBV2; CDR3 protein: ASSQNSGANVLT
J gene: TRBJ1-6; V gene: TRBV5-1; CDR3 protein: ASSLGTGVSPLH
J gene: TRBJ1-5; V gene: TRBV6-2/TRBV6-3; CDR3 protein: ASSYSIGDRSRLQPQH
J gene: TRBJ1-1; V gene: TRBV7-2; CDR3 protein: ASSSPGGSDTEAF
J gene: TRBJ2-5; V gene: TRBV20-1; CDR3 protein: SAPGVGGKETQY
J gene: TRBJ2-7; V gene: TRBV7-9; CDR3 protein: ASSSWNYEQY
J gene: TRBJ2-2; V gene: TRBV7-2; CDR3 protein: ASSLVGAATGELF
J gene: TRBJ2-7; V gene: TRBV10-3; CDR3 protein: AISESGRGTGRDEQY
J gene: TRBJ2-5; V gene: TRBV7-9; CDR3 protein: ASSLVFGREGRRETQY
J gene: TRBJ1-2; V gene: TRBV7-9; CDR3 protein: ASSPGTGGAGYT
J gene: TRBJ2-2; V gene: TRBV2; CDR3 protein: ASTASRNSGAGELF
J gene: TRBJ1-4; V gene: TRBV5-1; CDR3 protein: ASSLGTPNEKLF
J gene: TRBJ1-1; V gene: TRBV5-1; CDR3 protein: ASRAGRPNTEAF
J gene: TRBJ1-1; V gene: TRBV29-1; CDR3 protein: SVRIELIAF
J gene: TRBJ1-2; V gene: TRBV5-5; CDR3 protein: ASSPGTGGWRYGYT
J gene: TRBJ2-7; V gene: TRBV15; CDR3 protein: ATSRAKVSTYEQY
J gene: TRBJ1-2; V gene: TRBV5-4; CDR3 protein: ASSLIPESNYGYT
J gene: TRBJ1-2; V gene: TRBV19; CDR3 protein: ASSKATGFYYGYT
J gene: TRBJ2-7; V gene: TRBV10-3; CDR3 protein: AISESIIEESYEQY
J gene: TRBJ2-3; V gene: TRBV5-5; CDR3 protein: ASSLATTADTQY
J gene: TRBJ1-3; V gene: TRBV7-9; CDR3 protein: ASRSPEVPGNTIY
J gene: TRBJ1-2; V gene: TRBV13; CDR3 protein: ASSLGQGQGGYT
J gene: TRBJ2-7; V gene: TRBV6-5; CDR3 protein: ASSYEVTYEQY
J gene: TRBJ2-7; V gene: TRBV20-1; CDR3 protein: SARSSIGGNHEQY
J gene: TRBJ2-7; V gene: TRBV19; CDR3 protein: ATSAGGIDEQY
J gene: TRBJ1-2; V gene: TRBV6-5; CDR3 protein: ASSSRDHGYT
J gene: TRBJ1-5; V gene: TRBV11-2; CDR3 protein: ASSLDRISNQPQH
J gene: TRBJ1-2; V gene: TRBV20-1; CDR3 protein: STNTGASRYGYT
J gene: TRBJ1-5; V gene: TRBV24-1; CDR3 protein: ATSRDRVNQPQH
J gene: TRBJ1-1; V gene: TRBV29-1; CDR3 protein: SVVAPTEAF
J gene: TRBJ2-5; V gene: TRBV7-9; CDR3 protein: ASSNNPGLQETQY
J gene: TRBJ1-4; V gene: TRBV19; CDR3 protein: ASSVRTGDSNEKLF
J gene: TRBJ2-6; V gene: TRBV29-1; CDR3 protein: SVEGDSAYVLT
J gene: TRBJ2-7; V gene: TRBV7-9; CDR3 protein: ASSSESHEQY
J gene: TRBJ1-2; V gene: TRBV29-1; CDR3 protein: SVNPAGEVSGYT
J gene: TRBJ2-7; V gene: TRBV24-1; CDR3 protein: ATWVNGLCEQY
J gene: TRBJ2-5; V gene: TRBV20-1; CDR3 protein: SAILQGWGETQY